This TCR beta chain was sequenced for a study of blood T cell repertoires in COVID-19. Here immunoSEQ multiplex PCR was the method, and the copy in TCRdb shows in-frame clones only, minus some. This table holds some 150,000 clones, under 85% found once. The CDR3 is 17 residues long. Germline V gene data show CDR1 as SGDLS and CDR2 as YYNGEE. The V and J ends lost 3 bases and 1 base respectively, with 18 bases between them. The clonotype comes from a woman between 18 and 29 years old who had been exposed to COVID-19. V usage is TRBV9 and J usage is TRBJ2-3; TRBD2 is a possible D gene (9 bases). Sequenced material: PBMCs or T cells enriched from blood (not recorded which). The CDR3 nucleotides read TGTGCCAGCAGCGCAGGGGGCCTAGCGGGGCGCACAGATACGCAGTATTTT. Its protein product is CASSAGGLAGRTDTQYF.